Below are 24 T cell receptor beta chains sequenced from a single sample in a study of blood T cell repertoires in COVID-19. Using immunoSEQ multiplex PCR, the repertoire was profiled, and TCRdb retains in-frame clones only, with some absent. The table shows some 390,000 clones, with about 90% occurring only once. The sample consisted of PBMCs or T cells enriched from blood (not recorded which). These receptors all come from a woman in her thirties who had recovered from COVID-19.

The chain is built from TRBV25-1 and TRBJ2-7; 7 bases are a match to TRBD1. The CDR3 has 15 residues. The germline V gene has CDR1 MGHDK and CDR2 SYGVNS. V lost 4 bases, J lost 0 bases, and 6 bases stayed unmatched. The CDR3 bases are TGTGCCAGCAGTGGGGGGACAGTTACCTCCTACGAGCAGTACTTC. Translated, it gives CASSGGTVTSYEQYF.

Points on this clone: Other nucleotide sequences from this sample produce the same CDR3. The chain employs TRBV30 and TRBJ1-5; D is ambiguous. V was pared by 0 bases and J by 3 bases, with 6 bases between. Germline-derived CDR1 and CDR2 are GTSNPN and SVGIG (reference sequence). CDR3 length: 13 residues. The CDR3 is CAWSVDSNQPQHF. For the CDR3, the DNA is TGTGCCTGGAGTGTGGACTCCAATCAGCCCCAGCATTTT.

This chain connects TRBV5-6 to TRBJ2-6; TRBD2 might be the D (5 bases). Germline assignment: CDR1 SGHDT and CDR2 YYEEEE. Trimming took off 4 bases at V and 0 bases at J, with 14 bases between the two ends. CDR3 size: 17 residues. CDR3 amino acids: CASSPEGTNSGANVLTF. The CDR3 DNA reads TGTGCCAGCAGCCCCGAGGGAACCAACTCTGGGGCCAACGTCCTGACTTTC.

CDR3 nucleotides: TGTGCCAGCAGCCAAGATTGGATTCAGGGCCGAGGCTACACCTTC. Protein product: CASSQDWIQGRGYTF. V and J are TRBV3-1 (or the pseudogene TRBV3-2) and TRBJ1-2, with D possibly being TRBD1 (5 bases). Germline V lookup: CDR1 LGHDT, CDR2 YNNKEL (reference sequence). V lost 0 bases to trimming and J lost 8 bases, with 16 bases between them. This CDR3 spans 15 amino acids.

The chain carries TRBV5-1 and TRBJ2-2, with no clear D. This CDR3 is 15 amino acids long. Trimming took 0 bases from V and 1 from J, leaving 7 bases between them. From germline, CDR1 is SGHRS and CDR2 YFSETQ. This CDR3 reads CASSLARLNTGELFF. In DNA form, the CDR3 reads TGCGCCAGCAGCTTGGCGCGGCTGAACACCGGGGAGCTGTTTTTT.

CDR3 bases: TGTGCCAGCAGCGTAGGGGCGGGGTGGGGCACTGAAGCTTTCTTT. It encodes CASSVGAGWGTEAFF. The rearrangement joins TRBV9 to TRBJ1-1; D gene ambiguous. Trimming removed 0 bases from V and 4 bases from J, with 13 bases in between. CDR3 length equals 15 residues. CDR1 is SGDLS and CDR2 is YYNGEE in the germline V gene. The full variable domain, rest sourced from reference TRBV9 and TRBJ1-1, is DSGVTQTPKHLITATGQRVTLRCSPRSGDLSVYWYQQSLDQGLQFLIQYYNGEERAKGNILERFSAQQFPDLHSELNLSSLELGDSALYFCASSVGAGWGTEAFFGQGTRLTVV.

The chain is built from TRBV7-2 and TRBJ1-6, with a possible D match to TRBD1 (6 bases). Germline V lookup: CDR1 SGHTA, CDR2 FQGNSA. CDR3 length equals 18 residues. The germline V and J ends were trimmed by 0 bases and 4 bases, with 16 bases remaining between them. The CDR3 DNA sequence: TGTGCCAGCAGCTTAGCTTCTCCGACAGGACCTTATAATTCACCCCTCCACTTT. Its protein is CASSLASPTGPYNSPLHF.

The V and J genes are TRBV7-9 and TRBJ2-2; 15 bases are shared with TRBD2. Germline CDR1 and CDR2: SEHNR and FQNEAQ (reference sequence). The CDR3 runs 16 residues. V lost 6 bases to trimming and J lost 7 bases; unmatched junction nucleotides: 6. CDR3 coding DNA: TGTGCCAGCAGGCGGACTAGCGGGAGGGCCTACGGGGAGCTGTTTTTT. Its protein product is CASRRTSGRAYGELFF. Together with reference TRBV7-9 and TRBJ2-2, the CDR3 gives the full variable domain: DTGVSQNPRHKITKRGQNVTFRCDPISEHNRLYWYRQTLGQGPEFLTYFQNEAQLEKSRLLSDRFSAERPKGSFSTLEIQRTEQGDSAMYLCASRRTSGRAYGELFFGEGSRLTVL.

The J gene is TRBJ2-5, the V gene TRBV12-3 or TRBV12-4; D is perhaps TRBD1 (5 bases). The V end lost 6 bases, the J end lost 10 bases, and 15 bases lay between the germline ends. The CDR3 runs 12 residues. The CDR3 DNA reads as TGTGCCAGCAGCCGTGGAAGCCAGGGCCAGTACTTC. It yields the protein CASSRGSQGQYF.

The chain uses TRBV4-3 and TRBJ2-1, with D possibly TRBD2 on 6 matching bases. V was shortened by 0 bases and J by 9 bases, with 30 bases between the two germline ends. CDR1 LGHNA and CDR2 YSLEER come from the germline V gene. The CDR3 sequence is 20 residues long. This CDR3 is CASSQEIPVYPPVGRGEQFF. The CDR3 DNA reads TGCGCCAGCAGCCAAGAAATTCCGGTCTACCCCCCCGTCGGGCGGGGTGAGCAGTTCTTC.

J is TRBJ1-4 and V is TRBV3-1 (or the pseudogene TRBV3-2); possibly TRBD1 for D (5 bases). Trimming took off 4 bases at V and 8 bases at J, with 17 bases between the two ends. The CDR3 spans 15 residues. Germline V gene sequence: CDR1 LGHDT, CDR2 YNNKEL (reference sequence). CDR3 sequence: CASSPPGGVGEKLFF. The CDR3 region has the DNA TGTGCCAGCAGCCCCCCTGGGGGGGTGGGCGAAAAACTGTTTTTT.

V is TRBV19 and J is TRBJ1-1; no reliable D call. The ends were cut back, 1 base at V and 2 bases at J, with 8 bases in the middle. CDR1 and CDR2 from the germline V gene are LNHDA and SQIVND (reference sequence). This CDR3 has 14 residues. The CDR3 loop is CASSIGLGNTEAFF. For the CDR3, the DNA is TGTGCCAGTAGTATAGGCCTAGGCAACACTGAAGCTTTCTTT.

V usage is TRBV7-9 and J usage is TRBJ2-1; 7 nucleotides align to TRBD2. Germline-derived CDR1 and CDR2 are SEHNR and FQNEAQ (reference sequence). The CDR3 consists of 17 residues. V lost 1 base, J lost 2 bases, and 8 bases stayed unmatched. DNA for the CDR3: TGTGCCAGCAGCTTAGTTCCCGCTAGCGGCACCTACAATGAGCAGTTCTTC. Amino acid sequence: CASSLVPASGTYNEQFF.

The rearrangement uses TRBV30 and TRBJ2-3; D is undetermined. CDR3 length equals 12 residues. Trimming cost V 1 base and J 6 bases, with 8 bases left between them. The germline gives CDR1 GTSNPN, CDR2 SVGIG (reference sequence). CDR3 region: CAWSALRDTQYF. The CDR3 region has the DNA TGTGCCTGGAGTGCCCTCCGGGATACGCAGTATTTT. Together with reference TRBV30 and TRBJ2-3, the CDR3 gives the full variable domain: SQTIHQWPATLVQPVGSPLSLECTVEGTSNPNLYWYRQAAGRGLQLLFYSVGIGQISSEVPQNLSASRPQDRQFILSSKKLLLSDSGFYLCAWSALRDTQYFGPGTRLTVL.

The chain employs TRBV11-2 and TRBJ2-1; the match to TRBD2 covers 12 bases. Germline trimming cut 6 bases from V and 5 bases from J; bases unmatched to any gene: 5. Germline CDR1 SGHAT, CDR2 FQNNGV. CDR3 length: 15 residues. The CDR3 protein is CASRTRTSGNNEQFF. Written as DNA, the CDR3 is TGTGCCAGCAGAACTAGGACTAGCGGGAACAATGAGCAGTTCTTC.

This clone was detected only once. The chain employs TRBV28 and TRBJ1-3; TRBD1 agrees at 7 bases. The CDR3 covers 13 residues. The ends lost 9 bases at V and 3 bases at J; junction bases unmatched: 5. The V gene's germline CDR1 is MDHEN and CDR2 SYDVKM. The CDR3 bases are TGTGCCAGTGGGGGGACAGATGGAAACACCATATATTTT. It is translated as CASGGTDGNTIYF.

This sequence joins TRBV5-4 and TRBJ2-7; the match to TRBD2 covers 11 bases. Per germline, CDR1 SGHNT and CDR2 YYREEE (reference sequence). This CDR3 spans 17 amino acids. V lost 0 bases, J lost 2 bases, and 7 bases stayed unmatched. The CDR3 DNA is TGTGCCAGCAGCTTGGCAACTAGCGGGGGAATAGCCTACGAGCAGTACTTC. Amino acids: CASSLATSGGIAYEQYF.

V usage is TRBV4-1 and J usage is TRBJ2-5, with 9 bases that match TRBD2. The CDR3 sequence is 14 residues long. Germline CDR1 MGHRA, CDR2 YSYEKL. V was pared by 4 bases and J by 5 bases, with 5 bases of the junction left unmatched. The CDR3 region is CASSRLAGRETQYF. The CDR3 DNA follows: TGCGCCAGCAGCCGGCTAGCGGGAAGGGAGACCCAGTACTTC.

The genes are TRBV7-9 and TRBJ2-7, with D perhaps matching TRBD2 (6 bases). CDR3 length equals 18 residues. Trimming stripped 5 bases from V and 7 bases from J, with 30 bases between. Germline V gives CDR1 SEHNR, CDR2 FQNEAQ (reference sequence). The CDR3 bases are TGTGCCAGCAGCCCCCCCGGGACCCCCGCCGGAGGGCGATGGGAGCAGTACTTC. As protein: CASSPPGTPAGGRWEQYF. Complete variable domain (other parts from reference TRBV7-9 and TRBJ2-7): DTGVSQNPRHKITKRGQNVTFRCDPISEHNRLYWYRQTLGQGPEFLTYFQNEAQLEKSRLLSDRFSAERPKGSFSTLEIQRTEQGDSAMYLCASSPPGTPAGGRWEQYFGPGTRLTVT.

The chain combines TRBV6-5 with TRBJ1-2; D gene uncertain. V was cut by 0 bases and J by 3 bases, with 11 bases left in between. Per germline, CDR1 MNHEY and CDR2 SVGAGI. CDR3 size: 15 residues. The CDR3 DNA follows: TGTGCCAGCAGTTACTCATCGGGTATAGACTATGGCTACACCTTC. The encoded protein is CASSYSSGIDYGYTF.

This chain links TRBV7-9 with TRBJ2-1, with 8 bases that match TRBD1. The CDR3 runs 15 residues. Looked up from germline, CDR1 is SEHNR and CDR2 is FQNEAQ (reference sequence). Unmatched junction bases numbered 9, after V lost 1 base and J lost 10 bases. Written as DNA, the CDR3 is TGTGCCAGCAGCTTAGGGGGACAGGTTCTCGAGGAGCAGTTCTTC. This codes for CASSLGGQVLEEQFF.

The chain is built from TRBV5-1 and TRBJ2-3; D call uncertain. Germline values: CDR1 SGHRS, CDR2 YFSETQ. This CDR3 comprises 12 residues. V dropped 2 bases and J dropped 4 bases, with 5 bases sitting between them. This chain's CDR3 is CASSFGADTQYF. CDR3 DNA: TGCGCCAGCAGCTTTGGAGCAGATACGCAGTATTTT.

This sequence joins TRBV7-2 and TRBJ2-1; 9 nucleotides line up with TRBD1. With 5 bases clipped from V and 9 bases from J, the junction kept 8 bases outside the gene matches. This CDR3 comprises 14 residues. CDR1 is SGHTA and CDR2 is FQGNSA in the germline V gene. The CDR3 DNA reads as TGTGCCAGCAGCCCTTCGACAGGGGGTTTTGAGCAGTTCTTC. Amino acid sequence: CASSPSTGGFEQFF.

The V and J genes are TRBV3-1 (or the pseudogene TRBV3-2) and TRBJ1-1; 9 bases map to TRBD1. Germline lookup yields CDR1 LGHDT and CDR2 YNNKEL (reference sequence). The CDR3 has 15 amino acids. With V trimmed by 8 bases and J by 1 base, 8 bases remained unmatched. CDR3 sequence reads: CASCDLGQGNTEAFF. The CDR3 coding sequence is TGTGCCAGCTGCGATTTGGGACAGGGGAACACTGAAGCTTTCTTT.